Each of the 30 T cell receptor beta chains below was sequenced from the same sample in a study of T cell repertoires in cytomegalovirus infection. No antigen has been identified for these receptors. TCRdb re-derived calls from the reads in MiXCR, one entry per CDR3 protein. Of approximately 390,000 distinct CDR3 sequences in the sample, about 35% were seen once. This specimen was cultured PBMCs, taken from culture after CMV antigen stimulation. The receptors derive from a human donor in good health (CMV status not recorded). Some clones in this sample may be carry-over from other donors' samples.

The gene calls are TRBV5-1 and TRBJ2-1, with a tentative D call TRBD1 (7 bases). The CDR3 is made up of 14 amino acids. Between the trimmed V and J ends, which lost 4 bases and 8 bases, there was a span of 16 bases. Germline values: CDR1 SGHRS, CDR2 YFSETQ. In DNA, the CDR3 is TGCGCCAGCAGCGTTCAGGGGGGCGGCGATGAGCAGTTCTTC. It specifies CASSVQGGGDEQFF.

The rearrangement uses TRBV9 and TRBJ2-3; 7 positions match TRBD2. The CDR3 covers 14 residues. Looked up from germline, CDR1 is SGDLS and CDR2 is YYNGEE. The J segment lost 7 bases and the V segment lost 0 bases, leaving 5 bases of the junction unmatched. DNA of the CDR3: TGTGCCAGCAGCGTAGGGGAGGGCCTAAATACGCAGTATTTT. Translating it yields CASSVGEGLNTQYF.

The rearrangement uses TRBV28 and TRBJ2-7; TRBD2 matches at 13 bases. Germline V gene data show CDR1 as MDHEN and CDR2 as SYDVKM. This CDR3 contains 17 residues. V was pared by 2 bases and J by 2 bases, with 6 bases of the junction left unmatched. CDR3 DNA sequence: TGTGCCAGCAGTTTAGAAAGGACTAGCGGGGGTACCTACGAGCAGTACTTC. This translates into CASSLERTSGGTYEQYF.

This rearrangement joins TRBV11-2 to TRBJ2-7, with 9 bases lining up with TRBD2. V dropped 7 bases and J dropped 4; count of bases not matched to a gene: 8. The germline V gene has CDR1 SGHAT and CDR2 FQNNGV. This CDR3 comprises 14 residues. The CDR3 here is CASTPGLAAYEQYV. The CDR3 DNA is TGTGCCAGCACCCCGGGACTAGCCGCATACGAGCAGTACGTC.

The chain combines TRBV15 with TRBJ1-3; D gene ambiguous. Trimming took off 3 bases at V and 0 bases at J, with 3 bases between the two ends. Germline V gives CDR1 LNHNV, CDR2 YYDKDF (reference sequence). The CDR3 runs to 13 residues. The CDR3 nucleotides read TGTGCCACCAGCAGCAGCTCTGGAAACACCATATATTTT. Protein sequence: CATSSSSGNTIYF.

This clonotype was seen many times. The chain carries TRBV18 and TRBJ2-1; the D call may be TRBD1 or TRBD2 (5 bases each). This CDR3 has 14 residues. Germline V gene data show CDR1 as KGHSH and CDR2 as LQKENI. V was cut by 2 bases and J by 10 bases, with 15 bases left in between. The CDR3 loop is CASSPIRGAQEQFF. CDR3 DNA: TGTGCCAGCTCACCAATCCGAGGGGCACAGGAGCAGTTCTTC.

This chain joins TRBV28 and TRBJ2-7; TRBD2 agrees at 16 bases. V gave up 6 bases and J gave up 6 bases; unmatched junction bases: 17. The CDR3 is 19 residues long. CDR1 and CDR2 (germline): MDHEN, SYDVKM. CDR3 nucleotide sequence: TGTGCCAGCAGCGGTCCCGGGACTAGCGGGAGGGACCTTTTTTTCGAGCAGTACTTC. Amino acid sequence: CASSGPGTSGRDLFFEQYF.

This clonotype was counted a few times. This chain connects TRBV7-2 to TRBJ2-5; unclear D gene. V dropped 4 bases and J dropped 0 bases, with 6 bases sitting between them. From germline, CDR1 is SGHTA and CDR2 FQGNSA. The CDR3 runs to 13 residues. The CDR3 region is CASSSLNQETQYF. The CDR3 nucleotides read TGTGCCAGCAGCTCCCTGAACCAAGAGACCCAGTACTTC.

The rearrangement links TRBV27 to TRBJ2-1; 11 bases align to TRBD2. The CDR3 spans 14 residues. The J segment lost 8 bases and the V segment lost 6 bases, leaving 6 bases of the junction unmatched. Germline V CDR1 and CDR2: MNHEY, SMNVEV (reference sequence). CDR3 DNA: TGTGCCAGCAGCGGACTAGCGGGCTTTGATGAGCAGTTCTTC. Translated, it gives CASSGLAGFDEQFF.

Many counts were recorded for this clonotype. The chain links TRBV7-8 to TRBJ2-3, with D possibly TRBD2 on 5 matching bases. CDR1 SGHVS and CDR2 FQNEAQ come from the germline V gene. Between the trimmed V and J ends, which lost 5 bases and 14 bases, there was a span of 11 bases. CDR3 length: 10 amino acids. The CDR3 loop reads CASSPRTAYF. Here the CDR3 DNA reads TGTGCCAGCAGCCCGAGGACTGCGTATTTT.

The chain combines TRBV6-5 with TRBJ1-1; D not certain. The ends were cut back, 2 bases at V and 1 base at J, with 14 bases in the middle. Germline-derived CDR1 and CDR2 are MNHEY and SVGAGI. There are 16 residues in the CDR3. The CDR3 bases are TGTGCCAGCAGTTACAAGGGTCCACGGGGGAACACTGAAGCTTTCTTT. Protein sequence: CASSYKGPRGNTEAFF.

The chain links TRBV7-4 to TRBJ2-3; D unresolved. Trimming shortened V by 4 bases and J by 6 bases, and 20 bases separated the two germline ends. The CDR3 is 16 amino acids. Germline-derived CDR1 and CDR2 are SGHVT and SQSDAQ. CDR3 in DNA: TGTGCCAGCAGCTGGACGGAGTTTGTCGTCACCGATACGCAGTATTTT. This codes for CASSWTEFVVTDTQYF.

The chain has TRBV6-5 and TRBJ2-1; D tentatively reads TRBD1 or TRBD2 (6 bases each). The germline CDR1 and CDR2 sequences are MNHEY and SVGAGI. V shed 2 bases and J shed 6 bases, with 14 bases lying between them. The CDR3 runs 15 residues. CDR3 DNA sequence: TGTGCCAGCAGTTACCAACAGGAGGGGGTCAATGAGCAGTTCTTC. Translation gives CASSYQQEGVNEQFF.

J is TRBJ1-1 and V is TRBV12-5; D unresolved. V lost 3 bases and J 8 bases, leaving 7 bases between the germline ends. Germline V gene lookup returns CDR1 LGHNT and CDR2 FRNRAP. This CDR3 is built from 11 residues. The CDR3 nucleotides read TGTGCTAGTGGTTTTTCGGGGGAAGCTTTCTTT. Amino acids: CASGFSGEAFF. The variable domain in full, completed from reference TRBV12-5 and TRBJ1-1, reads DARVTQTPRHKVTEMGQEVTMRCQPILGHNTVFWYRQTMMQGLELLAYFRNRAPLDDSGMPKDRFSAEMPDATLATLKIQPSEPRDSAVYFCASGFSGEAFFGQGTRLTVV.

A single count supports this clonotype. The V gene is TRBV6-6, the J gene TRBJ2-4; 10 bases agree with TRBD2. Germline lookup yields CDR1 MNHNY and CDR2 SVGAGI (reference sequence). The CDR3 totals 16 residues. Trimming at V came to 7 bases and at J to 0 bases, leaving 6 bases not matched to a gene. DNA for the CDR3: TGTGCCAGCACACCTAGCGGGAGCATAGCCAAAAACATTCAGTACTTC. It codes for CASTPSGSIAKNIQYF.

The rearrangement links TRBV19 to TRBJ1-1; no firm D call. Deletions cut 0 bases from V and 6 bases from J, with 8 bases between. Germline V gene sequence: CDR1 LNHDA, CDR2 SQIVND (reference sequence). The CDR3 extends over 13 amino acids. This chain's CDR3 is CASSIDFHAEAFF. CDR3 coding DNA: TGTGCCAGTAGTATAGATTTTCACGCTGAAGCTTTCTTT.

Only a few counts were recorded for this clonotype. As DNA, the CDR3 is TGTGCCATAAAAGGGGATAGCAATCAGCCCCAGCATTTT. This sequence encodes CAIKGDSNQPQHF. The chain employs TRBV28 and TRBJ1-5, with D perhaps matching TRBD1 (5 bases). V gave up 10 bases and J gave up 0 bases, with 10 bases separating them. Germline V gene lookup returns CDR1 MDHEN and CDR2 SYDVKM. CDR3 length: 13 amino acids.

This clonotype was counted only a few times. The rearrangement links TRBV7-9 to TRBJ1-1; a weak D match, TRBD1 (6 bases). Germline-derived CDR1 and CDR2 are SEHNR and FQNEAQ (reference sequence). CDR3 length: 13 residues. V shed 3 bases and J shed 3 bases, with 8 bases lying between them. The CDR3, as DNA: TGTGCCAGCAGCTTCTACAGGGACACTGAAGCTTTCTTT. Protein product: CASSFYRDTEAFF.

This clonotype has a handful of counts. CDR3 loop: CASSLARGQGETQYF. The DNA for the CDR3 is TGTGCCAGCAGCCTCGCCCGGGGACAGGGAGAGACCCAGTACTTC. The chain is built from TRBV7-2 and TRBJ2-5, with 9 bases matching TRBD1. This CDR3 is built from 15 residues. CDR1 SGHTA and CDR2 FQGNSA come from the germline V gene. V shed 5 bases, J shed 4 bases, and the junction held 8 bases outside the gene matches. Full variable domain (outside the CDR3, taken from reference TRBV7-2 and TRBJ2-5): GAGVSQSPSNKVTEKGKDVELRCDPISGHTALYWYRQSLGQGLEFLIYFQGNSAPDKSGLPSDRFSAERTGGSVSTLTIQRTQQEDSAVYLCASSLARGQGETQYFGPGTRLLVL.

This clonotype was seen more than once but under ten times. The gene calls are TRBV28 and TRBJ2-1, with D unclear. V was clipped by 10 bases and J by 9 bases, with 10 bases between them. Looked up from germline, CDR1 is MDHEN and CDR2 is SYDVKM. This CDR3 contains 10 residues. The CDR3 sequence: CATRGSEQFF. CDR3 coding DNA: TGTGCCACCCGAGGCAGTGAGCAGTTCTTC.

This clonotype has a count of ten or more. This chain uses TRBV7-2 with TRBJ2-3, with D hard to call. The CDR3 loop spans 13 amino acids. Trimming shortened V by 2 bases and J by 5 bases, and 8 bases separated the two germline ends. Germline CDR1 and CDR2: SGHTA and FQGNSA. The DNA of the CDR3 is TGTGCCAGCAGCTTAAACGGCAGAGATACGCAGTATTTT. The encoded protein is CASSLNGRDTQYF.

The sample holds a few counts of this clonotype. The chain employs TRBV7-2 and TRBJ2-5; perhaps D is TRBD1 or TRBD2 (6 bases each). The germline V and J ends were trimmed by 7 bases and 3 bases, with 15 bases remaining between them. The CDR3 runs 14 residues. Germline values: CDR1 SGHTA, CDR2 FQGNSA. The chain's CDR3 is CASTAGGGKETQYF. As DNA, the CDR3 is TGTGCCAGCACCGCCGGGGGCGGAAAAGAGACCCAGTACTTC.

This clonotype was picked up a small number of times. The chain carries TRBV6-2 or TRBV6-3 and TRBJ2-1, with TRBD2 matching 10 bases. The V and J ends lost 0 bases and 3 bases, in that order; junction bases with no gene match: 8. The CDR3 extends over 18 amino acids. Germline values: CDR1 MNHEY, CDR2 SVGEGT. The CDR3, as DNA: TGTGCCAGCAGTTACTCAGTTACCCGGACTAGCGGCTACAATGAGCAGTTCTTC. It yields the protein CASSYSVTRTSGYNEQFF.

A single count supports this clonotype. The chain combines TRBV5-1 with TRBJ2-7, with 9 bases fitting TRBD2. Unmatched junction bases numbered 7, after V lost 4 bases and J lost 2 bases. The germline CDR1 and CDR2 sequences are SGHRS and YFSETQ. The CDR3 is made up of 15 amino acids. The CDR3 coding sequence is TGCGCCAGCAGCCCAGTAGCGGGAGCTACCTACGAGCAGTACTTC. This gives the protein CASSPVAGATYEQYF.

The gene calls are TRBV28 and TRBJ2-2; TRBD2 is a possible D gene (7 bases). Looked up from germline, CDR1 is MDHEN and CDR2 is SYDVKM. The V end was cut by 8 bases, the J end by 0 bases, with 13 bases between. CDR3 size: 15 residues. CDR3 sequence: CASLRGAPNTGELFF. CDR3 DNA: TGTGCCAGCCTCCGGGGGGCTCCGAACACCGGGGAGCTGTTTTTT. The full variable domain, with the rest looked up from reference TRBV28 and TRBJ2-2, is DVKVTQSSRYLVKRTGEKVFLECVQDMDHENMFWYRQDPGLGLRLIYFSYDVKMKEKGDIPEGYSVSREKKERFSLILESASTNQTSMYLCASLRGAPNTGELFFGEGSRLTVL.

This chain connects TRBV6-2 or TRBV6-3 to TRBJ2-1, with D tentatively TRBD2 (6 bases). The ends were cut back, 5 bases at V and 5 bases at J, with 16 bases in the middle. The length of the CDR3 is 15 residues. Germline V CDR1 and CDR2: MNHEY, SVGEGT. The CDR3 coding sequence is TGTGCCAGCAGTACCCTACCGGGAGTTCACAATGAGCAGTTCTTC. Translated, it gives CASSTLPGVHNEQFF.

The V gene is TRBV27, the J gene TRBJ2-6; D may be TRBD1 (5 bases). V was pared by 6 bases and J by 2 bases, with 20 bases between. The CDR3 is 18 amino acids. The V gene's germline CDR1 is MNHEY and CDR2 SMNVEV (reference sequence). Here the CDR3 reads CASSPSPPGWTGANVLTF. The CDR3 DNA is TGTGCCAGCAGCCCCTCCCCGCCAGGGTGGACTGGGGCCAACGTCCTGACTTTC.

The CDR3 bases are TGTGCCAGCAGTTCGGGACAGGGTCCCGGGGAGCTGTTTTTT. Translated, it gives CASSSGQGPGELFF. This rearrangement joins TRBV28 to TRBJ2-2; 9 positions match TRBD1. In germline, CDR1 is MDHEN, CDR2 SYDVKM. CDR3 length equals 14 residues. V was pared by 4 bases and J by 6 bases, with 3 bases of the junction left unmatched.

The genes are TRBV12-3 or TRBV12-4 and TRBJ1-2; D might be TRBD1 (6 bases). The CDR3 totals 14 residues. V lost 5 bases, J lost 4 bases, and 14 bases lay in between. CDR3 loop: CASSKQGEIYGYTF. The CDR3 DNA sequence: TGTGCCAGCAGTAAACAGGGAGAGATCTATGGCTACACCTTC.

This chain uses TRBV4-3 with TRBJ2-7; D remains unclear. V lost 1 base, J lost 10 bases, and 20 bases lay in between. From germline, CDR1 is LGHNA and CDR2 YSLEER. This CDR3 comprises 15 residues. CDR3 loop: CASSQGRRPPCGQYV. CDR3 sequence (DNA): TGCGCCAGCAGCCAAGGAAGGCGACCTCCGTGCGGACAGTACGTC.